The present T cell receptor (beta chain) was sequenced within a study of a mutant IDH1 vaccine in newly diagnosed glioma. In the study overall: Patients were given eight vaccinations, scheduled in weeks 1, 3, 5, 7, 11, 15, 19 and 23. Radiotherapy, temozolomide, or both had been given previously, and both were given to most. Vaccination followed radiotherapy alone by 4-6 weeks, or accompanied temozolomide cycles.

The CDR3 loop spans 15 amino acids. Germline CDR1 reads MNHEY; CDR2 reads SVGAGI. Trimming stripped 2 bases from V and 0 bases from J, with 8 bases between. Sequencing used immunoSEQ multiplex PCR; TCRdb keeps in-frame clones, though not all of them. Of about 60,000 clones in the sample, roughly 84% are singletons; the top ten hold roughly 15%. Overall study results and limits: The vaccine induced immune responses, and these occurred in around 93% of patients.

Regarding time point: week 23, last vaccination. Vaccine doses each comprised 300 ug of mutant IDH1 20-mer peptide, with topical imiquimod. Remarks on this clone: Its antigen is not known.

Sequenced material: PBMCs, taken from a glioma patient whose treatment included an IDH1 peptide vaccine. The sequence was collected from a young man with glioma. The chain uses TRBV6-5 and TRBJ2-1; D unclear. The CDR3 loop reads CASSYEDSSYNEQFF. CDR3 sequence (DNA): TGTGCCAGCAGTTACGAGGATAGCTCCTACAATGAGCAGTTCTTC.